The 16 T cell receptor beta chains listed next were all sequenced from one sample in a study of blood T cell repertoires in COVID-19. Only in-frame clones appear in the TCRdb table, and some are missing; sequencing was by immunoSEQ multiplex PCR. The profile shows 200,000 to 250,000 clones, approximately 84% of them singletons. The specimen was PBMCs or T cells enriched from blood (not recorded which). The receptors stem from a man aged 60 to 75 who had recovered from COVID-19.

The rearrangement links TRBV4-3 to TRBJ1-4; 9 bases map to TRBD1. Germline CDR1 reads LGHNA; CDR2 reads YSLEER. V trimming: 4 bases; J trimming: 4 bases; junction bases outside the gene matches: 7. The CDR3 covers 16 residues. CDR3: CASSRGQGTYNEKLFF. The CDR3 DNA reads TGCGCCAGCAGCCGAGGACAGGGGACATATAATGAAAAACTGTTTTTT.

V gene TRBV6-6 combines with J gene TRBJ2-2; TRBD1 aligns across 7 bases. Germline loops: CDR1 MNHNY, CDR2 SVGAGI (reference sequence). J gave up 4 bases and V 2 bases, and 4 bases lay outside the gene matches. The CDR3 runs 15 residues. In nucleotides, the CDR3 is TGTGCCAGCAGTTACGTAACAGGGGTCACCGGGGAGCTGTTTTTT. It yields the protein CASSYVTGVTGELFF.

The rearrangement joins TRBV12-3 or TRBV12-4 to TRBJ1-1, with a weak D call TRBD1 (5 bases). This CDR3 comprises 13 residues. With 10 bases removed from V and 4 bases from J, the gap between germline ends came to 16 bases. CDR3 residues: CATNPGRATEAFF. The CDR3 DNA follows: TGTGCCACCAACCCCGGCAGGGCCACTGAAGCTTTCTTT.

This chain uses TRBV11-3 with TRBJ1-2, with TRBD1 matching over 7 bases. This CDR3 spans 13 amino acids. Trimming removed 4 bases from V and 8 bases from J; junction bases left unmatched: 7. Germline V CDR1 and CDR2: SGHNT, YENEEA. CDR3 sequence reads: CASSSDRQGGYTF. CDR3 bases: TGTGCCAGCAGCTCCGACAGACAGGGAGGCTACACCTTC.

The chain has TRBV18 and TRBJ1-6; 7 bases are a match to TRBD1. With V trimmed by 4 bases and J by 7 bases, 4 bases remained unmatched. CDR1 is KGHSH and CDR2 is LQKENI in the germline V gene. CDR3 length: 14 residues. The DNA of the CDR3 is TGTGCCAGCTCACTCGACAGGGCGAATTCACCCCTCCACTTT. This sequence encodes CASSLDRANSPLHF.

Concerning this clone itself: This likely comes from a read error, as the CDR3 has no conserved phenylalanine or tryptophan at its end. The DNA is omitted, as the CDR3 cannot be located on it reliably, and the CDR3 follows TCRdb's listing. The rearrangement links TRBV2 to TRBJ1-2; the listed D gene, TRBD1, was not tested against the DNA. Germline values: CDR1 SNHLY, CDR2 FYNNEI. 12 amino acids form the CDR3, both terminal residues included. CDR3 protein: CASSELGDRVSS.

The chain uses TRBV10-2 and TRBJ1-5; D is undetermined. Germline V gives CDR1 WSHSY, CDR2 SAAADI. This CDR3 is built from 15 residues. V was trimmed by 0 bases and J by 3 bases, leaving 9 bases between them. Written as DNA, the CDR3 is TGCGCCAGCAGTGAGTCGGCGGACTTCAATCAGCCCCAGCATTTT. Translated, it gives CASSESADFNQPQHF.

Here the CDR3 reads CASSVTGGQGSEKLFF. The CDR3, as DNA: TGTGCCAGCAGCGTTACCGGGGGACAGGGGAGTGAAAAACTGTTTTTT. The chain is built from TRBV9 and TRBJ1-4; 10 bases match TRBD1. Unmatched junction bases numbered 8, after V lost 2 bases and J lost 7 bases. The CDR3 has 16 residues. In germline, CDR1 is SGDLS, CDR2 YYNGEE.

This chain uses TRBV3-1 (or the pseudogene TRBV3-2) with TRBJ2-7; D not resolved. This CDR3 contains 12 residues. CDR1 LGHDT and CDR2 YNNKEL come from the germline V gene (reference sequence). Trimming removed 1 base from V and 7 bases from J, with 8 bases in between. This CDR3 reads CASSQAGLEQYF. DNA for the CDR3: TGTGCCAGCAGCCAAGCAGGATTAGAGCAGTACTTC.

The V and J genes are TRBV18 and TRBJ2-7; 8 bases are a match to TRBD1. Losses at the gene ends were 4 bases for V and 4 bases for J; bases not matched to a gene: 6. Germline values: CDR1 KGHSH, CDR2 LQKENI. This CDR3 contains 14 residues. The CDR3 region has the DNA TGTGCCAGCTCACAACTGACAGGGGTATACGAGCAGTACTTC. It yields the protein CASSQLTGVYEQYF. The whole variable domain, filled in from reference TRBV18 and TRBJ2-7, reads NAGVMQNPRHLVRRRGQEARLRCSPMKGHSHVYWYRQLPEEGLKFMVYLQKENIIDESGMPKERFSAEFPKEGPSILRIQQVVRGDSAAYFCASSQLTGVYEQYFGPGTRLTVT.

The CDR3 is CASQRINYGYTF. The CDR3 coding sequence is TGTGCCAGTCAGAGGATCAACTATGGCTACACCTTC. The chain carries TRBV28 and TRBJ1-2; no clear D gene. Germline CDR1 is MDHEN and CDR2 is SYDVKM. Trimming took 9 bases from V and 2 from J, leaving 10 bases between them. The CDR3 extends over 12 amino acids.

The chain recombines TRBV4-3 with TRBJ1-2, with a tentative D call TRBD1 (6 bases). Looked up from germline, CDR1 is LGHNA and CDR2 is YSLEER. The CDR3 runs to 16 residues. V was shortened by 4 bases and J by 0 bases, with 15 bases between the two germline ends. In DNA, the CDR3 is TGCGCCAGCAGCCCATATCACAGGGCTCCTAACTATGGCTACACCTTC. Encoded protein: CASSPYHRAPNYGYTF.

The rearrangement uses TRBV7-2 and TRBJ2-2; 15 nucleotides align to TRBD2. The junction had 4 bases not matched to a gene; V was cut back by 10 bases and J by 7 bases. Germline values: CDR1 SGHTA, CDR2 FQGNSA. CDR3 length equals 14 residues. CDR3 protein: CATGLAGGRGELFF. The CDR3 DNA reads TGTGCCACCGGACTAGCGGGGGGGCGCGGGGAGCTGTTTTTT.

The CDR3 reads CASTNLQGSQYF. CDR3 DNA sequence: TGCGCCAGCACCAATTTACAGGGCTCGCAGTATTTT. The chain joins TRBV5-1 to TRBJ2-3; tentative D call: TRBD1 (6 bases). The CDR3 covers 12 residues. V lost 6 bases to trimming and J lost 10 bases, with 15 bases between them. Looked up from germline, CDR1 is SGHRS and CDR2 is YFSETQ.

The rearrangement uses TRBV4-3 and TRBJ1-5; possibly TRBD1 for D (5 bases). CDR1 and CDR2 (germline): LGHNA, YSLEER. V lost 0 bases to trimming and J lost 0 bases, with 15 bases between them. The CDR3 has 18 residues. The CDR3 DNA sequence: TGCGCCAGCAGCCAAGATGTTGTCGCGGGGACTAGCAATCAGCCCCAGCATTTT. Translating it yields CASSQDVVAGTSNQPQHF.

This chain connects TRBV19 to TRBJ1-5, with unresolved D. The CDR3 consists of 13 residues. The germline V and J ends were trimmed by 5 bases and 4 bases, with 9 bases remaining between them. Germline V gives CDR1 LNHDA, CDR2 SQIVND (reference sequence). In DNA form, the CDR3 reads TGTGCCAGTAGTCTGCTGGAGAATCAGCCCCAGCATTTT. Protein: CASSLLENQPQHF. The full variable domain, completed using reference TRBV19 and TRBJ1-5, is DGGITQSPKYLFRKEGQNVTLSCEQNLNHDAMYWYRQDPGQGLRLIYYSQIVNDFQKGDIAEGYSVSREKKESFPLTVTSAQKNPTAFYLCASSLLENQPQHFGDGTRLSIL.